Following are 16 T cell receptor beta chains from one sample sequenced in a study of OX40 agonist ivuxolimab in advanced cancers. Clones were read by immunoSEQ multiplex PCR, and TCRdb kept only the in-frame ones, dropping some. The data hold roughly 100,000 clones, with about 92% observed a single time. The source material was CD4+ or CD8+ T cells sorted from blood, sampled in a trial of the OX40 agonist ivuxolimab. These receptors were obtained from an adult with an advanced solid tumor such as melanoma, head and neck, liver or kidney cancer.

V usage is TRBV6-6 and J usage is TRBJ1-1; D unclear. Germline V CDR1 and CDR2: MNHNY, SVGAGI (reference sequence). The CDR3 has 13 amino acids. Trimming took off 6 bases at V and 5 bases at J, with 13 bases between the two ends. Here the CDR3 reads CASRYTLWTEAFF. The CDR3 region has the DNA TGTGCCAGCAGATACACCCTTTGGACTGAAGCTTTCTTT.

J is TRBJ2-7 and V is TRBV7-2; weak D call: TRBD2 (6 bases). Germline V gives CDR1 SGHTA, CDR2 FQGNSA. CDR3 length: 14 amino acids. Between the trimmed V and J ends, which lost 1 base and 6 bases, there was a span of 13 bases. The CDR3 spells CASSLDPGAGEQYV. The CDR3 DNA reads as TGTGCCAGCAGCTTAGATCCGGGAGCGGGCGAGCAGTACGTC.

This clone came up once. V gene TRBV15 combines with J gene TRBJ2-7, with TRBD2 matching 7 bases. Germline CDR1 is LNHNV and CDR2 is YYDKDF (reference sequence). Losses at the gene ends were 1 base for V and 4 bases for J; bases not matched to a gene: 7. CDR3 length: 15 residues. CDR3 in amino acids: CATSRGGGRGYEQYV. The CDR3, as DNA: TGTGCCACCAGCAGAGGGGGGGGGAGAGGATACGAGCAGTACGTC.

The rearrangement uses TRBV10-3 and TRBJ2-3, with 9 bases that match TRBD2. CDR3 length equals 18 residues. After removal of 8 bases from V and 1 base from J, the junction contained 16 bases not matched to a gene. Germline V CDR1 and CDR2: ENHRY, SYGVKD. CDR3 in DNA: TGTGCCATCGCAGGGGAAGCGGGAGGCCCCTTTGGCACAGATACGCAGTATTTT. Translation gives CAIAGEAGGPFGTDTQYF.

This chain connects TRBV29-1 to TRBJ1-6, with D possibly being TRBD1 (6 bases). V was trimmed by 6 bases and J by 7 bases, leaving 19 bases between them. The CDR3 covers 15 residues. From germline, CDR1 is SQVTM and CDR2 ANQGSEA. The CDR3 nucleotides are TGCAGCGTCCGATTCTCGACAGGCGGGAATTCACCCCTCCACTTT. Encoded protein: CSVRFSTGGNSPLHF.

There are a few counts of this clone. The chain uses TRBV30 and TRBJ1-1; D not resolved. Trimming shortened V by 1 base and J by 3 bases, and 12 bases separated the two germline ends. The germline V gene has CDR1 GTSNPN and CDR2 SVGIG (reference sequence). The CDR3 extends over 14 amino acids. This CDR3 is CAWSGGGGYTEAFF. CDR3 sequence (DNA): TGTGCCTGGAGTGGCGGTGGAGGGTACACTGAAGCTTTCTTT.

To note about this clone: Other DNA sequences in this sample translate to the same CDR3. The chain uses TRBV28 and TRBJ2-1; D is unclear. The CDR3 extends over 12 amino acids. Trimming pared 6 bases from V and 0 bases from J, leaving 3 bases between. Germline CDR1 reads MDHEN; CDR2 reads SYDVKM. CDR3 residues: CASRPSYNEQFF. The CDR3 DNA reads as TGTGCCAGCAGGCCCTCCTACAATGAGCAGTTCTTC.

Concerning this clone itself: Additional DNA sequences in this sample encode the identical CDR3. The chain combines TRBV6-5 with TRBJ2-3; D may be TRBD2 (6 bases). Trimming removed 9 bases from V and 0 bases from J, with 10 bases in between. The CDR3 runs 13 residues. Germline assignment: CDR1 MNHEY and CDR2 SVGAGI. CDR3 residues: CASREPSTDTQYF. CDR3 bases: TGTGCCAGTCGGGAGCCTAGCACAGATACGCAGTATTTT.

This clone was found once. CDR3 nucleotide sequence: TGTGCCAGCAGTGAAGGGCAGGGGAACACCATATATTTT. Amino acids: CASSEGQGNTIYF. The chain joins TRBV2 to TRBJ1-3, with D possibly matching TRBD1 (6 bases). V was cut by 1 base and J by 7 bases, with 8 bases left in between. This CDR3 is built from 13 residues. Germline V CDR1 and CDR2: SNHLY, FYNNEI.

This sequence joins TRBV19 and TRBJ1-2; D might be TRBD1 (5 bases). V was shortened by 3 bases and J by 4 bases, with 21 bases between the two germline ends. The CDR3 is 17 amino acids. Germline V lookup: CDR1 LNHDA, CDR2 SQIVND (reference sequence). The CDR3 loop is CASSITRGGRSFYGYTF. In nucleotides, the CDR3 is TGTGCCAGTAGTATTACCCGGGGGGGACGAAGTTTCTATGGCTACACCTTC.

This clone was recorded a few times. The CDR3 loop is CAWRRANTEAFF. For the CDR3, the DNA is TGTGCCTGGAGGCGGGCGAACACTGAAGCTTTCTTT. The chain couples TRBV30 to TRBJ1-1, with D unresolved. The germline V gene encodes CDR1 GTSNPN and CDR2 SVGIG (reference sequence). The CDR3 is 12 amino acids. Trimming stripped 3 bases from V and 1 base from J, with 6 bases between. The complete variable domain, with remaining parts taken from reference TRBV30 and TRBJ1-1, reads SQTIHQWPATLVQPVGSPLSLECTVEGTSNPNLYWYRQAAGRGLQLLFYSVGIGQISSEVPQNLSASRPQDRQFILSSKKLLLSDSGFYLCAWRRANTEAFFGQGTRLTVV.

The chain couples TRBV6-6 to TRBJ1-6; D may be TRBD1 (6 bases). The CDR3 has 14 residues. Germline assignment: CDR1 MNHNY and CDR2 SVGAGI (reference sequence). V dropped 6 bases and J dropped 9 bases, with 15 bases sitting between them. CDR3 region: CASSHRVSASPLHF. In DNA, the CDR3 is TGTGCCAGCAGCCACAGGGTGTCAGCTTCACCCCTCCACTTT.

The V call is TRBV28, the J call TRBJ2-1; D is unresolved. Germline CDR1 MDHEN, CDR2 SYDVKM. V shed 3 bases and J shed 10 bases, with 10 bases lying between them. This CDR3 has 12 residues. The DNA of the CDR3 is TGTGCCAGCAGTTTTTCACTTAGAGAGCAGTTCTTC. Protein sequence: CASSFSLREQFF.

The chain links TRBV2 to TRBJ1-2; D gene ambiguous. CDR1 is SNHLY and CDR2 is FYNNEI in the germline V gene. CDR3 length equals 13 residues. Trimming pared 6 bases from V and 1 base from J, leaving 9 bases between. CDR3 sequence (DNA): TGTGCCAGCAGGGATTTTTTTAACTATGGCTACACCTTC. Translation: CASRDFFNYGYTF.

This sequence joins TRBV2 and TRBJ1-2; no definite D call. Germline lookup yields CDR1 SNHLY and CDR2 FYNNEI. The CDR3 spans 12 residues. With 5 bases removed from V and 8 bases from J, the gap between germline ends came to 12 bases. The CDR3 region has the DNA TGTGCCAGCAGTCTACATACCGGAGGCTACACCTTC. Translating it yields CASSLHTGGYTF.

The genes are TRBV4-3 and TRBJ2-1; 7 bases are shared with TRBD2. The CDR3 is 16 residues long. The J segment lost 9 bases and the V segment lost 0 bases, leaving 11 bases of the junction unmatched. Germline CDR1 and CDR2: LGHNA and YSLEER. This CDR3 is CASSQEAGRPGSEQFF. As DNA, the CDR3 is TGCGCCAGCAGCCAAGAAGCGGGACGACCGGGGTCTGAGCAGTTCTTC.